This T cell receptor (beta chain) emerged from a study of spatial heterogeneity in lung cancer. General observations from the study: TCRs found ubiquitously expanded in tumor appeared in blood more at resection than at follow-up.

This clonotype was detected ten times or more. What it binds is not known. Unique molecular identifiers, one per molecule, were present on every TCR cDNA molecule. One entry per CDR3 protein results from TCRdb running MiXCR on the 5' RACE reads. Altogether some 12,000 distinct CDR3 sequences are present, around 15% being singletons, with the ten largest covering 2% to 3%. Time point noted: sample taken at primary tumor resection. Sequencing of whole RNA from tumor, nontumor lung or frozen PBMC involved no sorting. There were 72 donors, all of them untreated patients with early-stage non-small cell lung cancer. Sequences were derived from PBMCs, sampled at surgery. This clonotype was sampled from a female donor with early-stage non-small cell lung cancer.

This CDR3 reads CASSSWTGMNTEAFF. In DNA, the CDR3 is TGTGCCAGCAGTTCCTGGACAGGGATGAACACTGAAGCTTTCTTT. V is TRBV27 and J is TRBJ1-1, with 8 bases identical to TRBD1. The germline V gene has CDR1 MNHEY and CDR2 SMNVEV (reference sequence). This CDR3 comprises 15 residues. The V segment lost 4 bases and the J segment 0 bases; nucleotides outside the gene matches: 4.